These T cell receptor beta chains were read from a single sample in a study of glioma-infiltrating T cells after dendritic cell vaccination. Sequencing was performed with immunoSEQ multiplex PCR; in TCRdb, only in-frame clones are kept and a portion is missing. The sample lists under 100,000 clones; under 90% were seen once. The sample in question was blood, obtained before dendritic cell vaccination. These TCRs come from a human donor with glioblastoma. CDR3s include the opening cysteine and the closing phenylalanine or tryptophan. A D gene is named only where the DNA matches it firmly. Expanded clones are given a class, and other clones once, few, many or no size at all.

cdr3_aa cdr3_nt d_call j_call v_call cdr3_length clone_size
CASRRQGIQYF TGTGCCAGCCGGAGACAGGGCATTCAGTACTTC TRBD1 TRBJ2-4 TRBV2 11 -
CASSLPGYEQYF TGTGCCAGCAGCCTTCCAGGGTACGAGCAGTACTTC - TRBJ2-7 TRBV5-5 12 -
CSVDREGNGYTF TGCAGCGTTGACAGGGAGGGAAATGGCTACACCTTC - TRBJ1-2 TRBV29-1 12 -
CASSLADGLTEAFF TGTGCCAGCAGCTTAGCAGACGGACTCACTGAAGCTTTCTTT - TRBJ1-1 TRBV7-9 14 -
CASSHRPWTSDTYEQYF TGCGCCAGCAGCCACCGCCCCTGGACTAGCGATACCTACGAGCAGTACTTC TRBD2 TRBJ2-7 TRBV4-1 17 -
CASSLVPQYDNNYGYTF TGTGCCAGCAGCTTAGTACCCCAGTACGACAATAACTATGGCTACACCTTC - TRBJ1-2 TRBV7-3 17 -
CASSLGDRVGNTEAFF TGTGCCAGCAGCTTGGGAGACAGGGTGGGGAACACTGAAGCTTTCTTT TRBD1 TRBJ1-1 TRBV5-4 16 -
CASSREVRGGTQYF TGCGCCAGCAGCCGGGAAGTTCGAGGGGGAACCCAGTACTTC - TRBJ2-5 TRBV4-1 14 -
CASSLDRGEAYEQYF TGCGCCAGCAGCCTCGACAGGGGCGAGGCCTACGAGCAGTACTTC TRBD1 TRBJ2-7 TRBV4-3 15 -
CASRSRTRGGMSYNEQFF TGCGCCAGCAGGAGTCGGACCCGGGGGGGCATGTCGTACAATGAGCAGTTCTTC TRBD2 TRBJ2-1 TRBV5-1 18 few
CASSEAASGRVGTQYF TGTGCCAGCAGTGAAGCGGCTAGCGGGAGGGTAGGGACCCAGTACTTC TRBD2 TRBJ2-5 TRBV6-1 16 -
CASRGAATYEQYF TGCGCCAGCAGGGGGGCAGCTACCTACGAGCAGTACTTC - TRBJ2-7 TRBV10-2 13 -
CASSPRTGDLYEQYF TGTGCCAGCTCACCGAGGACAGGGGATTTGTACGAGCAGTACTTC TRBD1 TRBJ2-7 TRBV18 15 -
CASSTSGQTYEQYF TGTGCCAGCAGCACTTCAGGACAGACCTACGAGCAGTACTTC - TRBJ2-7 TRBV6-5 14 -
CASSRASRSSYNSPLHF TGTGCCAGCAGCCGCGCGAGTCGTAGCTCCTATAATTCACCCCTCCACTTT - TRBJ1-6 TRBV5-6 17 -
CASSLRAETGDYEQYF TGCGCCAGCAGCTTGAGGGCGGAGACAGGGGACTACGAGCAGTACTTC TRBD1 TRBJ2-7 TRBV5-1 16 -
CASRTPGTEKLFF TGTGCCAGCAGGACCCCCGGGACAGAAAAACTGTTTTTT - TRBJ1-4 TRBV6-6 13 -
CASSLGGLYNEQFF TGTGCCAGCAGCTTGGGGGGGCTCTACAATGAGCAGTTCTTC - TRBJ2-1 TRBV5-4 14 -
CASSQRTGGNTIYF TGTGCCAGCAGCCAACGGACAGGCGGAAACACCATATATTTT TRBD1 TRBJ1-3 TRBV11-2 14 -
CASSIRTGGLSGNTIYF TGTGCCAGCAGCATCCGGACAGGGGGCCTCTCTGGAAACACCATATATTTT TRBD1 TRBJ1-3 TRBV7-2 17 few
CASSLFRGYYGYTF TGCGCCAGCAGCTTGTTTCGGGGGTACTATGGCTACACCTTC - TRBJ1-2 TRBV5-1 14 -
CASSPKQGPLPHEQYF TGCGCCAGCAGCCCTAAACAGGGGCCCCTCCCTCACGAGCAGTACTTC TRBD1 TRBJ2-7 TRBV5-1 16 -
CASSPLSNNEQFF TGCGCCAGCAGCCCCCTGAGCAACAATGAGCAGTTCTTC - TRBJ2-1 TRBV4-1 13 -
CAISVTGEGNYGYTF TGTGCCATCAGTGTCACCGGGGAGGGTAACTATGGCTACACCTTC - TRBJ1-2 TRBV10-3 15 once
CASSAWDSLYGYTF TGCGCCAGCAGCGCCTGGGACTCATTATATGGCTACACCTTC - TRBJ1-2 TRBV5-1 14 -
CASSIAATSTDTQYF TGTGCCAGTAGTATAGCCGCAACTAGCACAGATACGCAGTATTTT - TRBJ2-3 TRBV19 15 -
CASGLGGRGIGYTF TGTGCTAGTGGTTTGGGGGGGCGAGGTATCGGCTACACCTTC - TRBJ1-2 TRBV12-5 14 -
CSVEGQDDEAFF TGCAGCGTTGAGGGGCAGGACGATGAAGCTTTCTTT - TRBJ1-1 TRBV29-1 12 -
CASSSTLGETQYF TGTGCCAGCAGTTCCACACTAGGAGAGACCCAGTACTTC - TRBJ2-5 TRBV6-5 13 -
CATGAGAETQYF TGTGCCACCGGAGCAGGGGCGGAGACCCAGTACTTC - TRBJ2-5 TRBV15 12 -
CASSWGGQGPNEQFF TGTGCCAGCAGCTGGGGGGGACAGGGACCCAATGAGCAGTTCTTC TRBD1 TRBJ2-1 TRBV5-4 15 -
CSVPGQGYFNYGYTF TGCAGCGTGCCGGGACAGGGCTACTTTAACTATGGCTACACCTTC TRBD1 TRBJ1-2 TRBV29-1 15 once
CASSSGRGTEAFF TGTGCCAGCTCATCAGGGAGGGGCACTGAAGCTTTCTTT - TRBJ1-1 TRBV18 13 -
CASSEQPGTNEKLFF TGTGCCAGCAGTGAACAGCCAGGGACTAATGAAAAACTGTTTTTT - TRBJ1-4 TRBV6-1 15 -
CASSPSGLYQETQYF TGTGCCAGCTCCCCTAGCGGGCTGTACCAAGAGACCCAGTACTTC TRBD2 TRBJ2-5 TRBV18 15 -
CASSPFRDNNGYTF TGTGCCAGCTCACCTTTCCGGGACAATAATGGCTACACCTTC - TRBJ1-2 TRBV18 14 -
CASSPGQGFLEAFF TGTGCCAGCAGTCCGGGACAGGGGTTTCTTGAAGCTTTCTTT TRBD1 TRBJ1-1 TRBV6-1 14 -
CASSIVAGGSYNEQFF TGTGCCAGCAGCATCGTAGCGGGAGGGTCCTACAATGAGCAGTTCTTC TRBD2 TRBJ2-1 TRBV9 16 -
CASSLEGRGFAGGHTDTQYF TGTGCCAGCAGCTTAGAGGGGCGGGGGTTTGCGGGGGGACACACAGATACGCAGTATTTT TRBD2 TRBJ2-3 TRBV11-2 20 few
CASSPPSQGYNSPLHF TGTGCCAGCTCACCACCCTCTCAGGGGTATAATTCACCCCTCCACTTT - TRBJ1-6 TRBV18 16 -
CASAPYFHSENTIYF TGTGCCAGTGCCCCGTACTTCCACTCTGAAAACACCATATATTTT - TRBJ1-3 TRBV4-2 15 -
CASSERGLVTTGIDGYTF TGTGCCAGCAGTGAAAGGGGTCTTGTCACCACAGGGATCGATGGCTACACCTTC - TRBJ1-2 TRBV6-1 18 -
CASSPDLKARRIHGYTF TGTGCCAGCAGCCCAGACCTTAAAGCGAGGAGGATACATGGCTACACCTTC - TRBJ1-2 TRBV7-6 17 -
CASSSDRVVSYEQYF TGTGCCAGCAGCTCGGACAGGGTGGTTTCCTACGAGCAGTACTTC TRBD1 TRBJ2-7 TRBV7-9 15 -
CASTGVYGYTF TGTGCCAGTACAGGAGTCTATGGCTACACCTTC - TRBJ1-2 TRBV5-6 11 -
CASSIVGGPGNTIYF TGTGCCAGTAGTATAGTAGGGGGACCTGGAAACACCATATATTTT - TRBJ1-3 TRBV19 15 -
CASSSFRGDTEAFF TGTGCCAGCAGCTCGTTTCGGGGGGACACTGAAGCTTTCTTT - TRBJ1-1 TRBV13 14 once
CASSVAPRGADEKLFF TGTGCCAGCAGCGTAGCTCCCAGGGGCGCGGATGAAAAACTGTTTTTT - TRBJ1-4 TRBV9 16 -